This TCR beta chain was sequenced in a study of shared clonotypes between healthy human individuals. Points from the study as a whole: In several donors, around 5% of naive CD4 clonotypes appeared in common. Larger estimated richness was generally seen in naive subsets than in memory subsets.

A split of CD4+ cells into CD45RA+ naive and CD45RA-negative memory subsets was performed. Each sorted subset replicate got 200 ng genomic DNA, 25,000 to 35,000 genomes. Assay used: immunoSEQ multiplex PCR; TCRdb lists only in-frame clones, some missing. The data contain about 660,000 clones, under 80% of them singletons. Concerning this clone itself: What it recognizes is unknown.

Trimming left V 6 bases short and J 1 base short, with 11 bases between. This CDR3 is built from 14 residues. Germline CDR1 reads MNHEY; CDR2 reads SMNVEV (reference sequence). The chain couples TRBV27 to TRBJ2-3; D gene unclear. This sequence originates from a woman in her twenties or thirties in good health. Material for sequencing was memory CD4+ T cells sorted from blood. As for subset: CD45RA-negative fraction. This CDR3 reads CASRGFLGTDTQYF. The CDR3 DNA reads as TGTGCCAGCAGGGGGTTTTTGGGCACAGATACGCAGTATTTT.